These 10 T cell receptor beta chains were sequenced from one sample in a study of CD8+ T cells in alopecia areata. It was cDNA, reverse transcribed from extracted RNA, that served as the sequencing template. This table comes from immunoSEQ multiplex PCR, and its TCRdb copy is limited to in-frame clones, with some not included. The sample has under 150,000 clones, less than 50% seen once; the top ten hold over 9.5%. The sequenced sample consisted of NKG2D-low CD8+ T cells sorted from blood. These receptors were taken from a human donor with alopecia areata.

This chain joins TRBV7-2 and TRBJ2-7, with unresolved D. Trimming removed 3 bases at V and 3 bases at J, with 9 bases between. The germline V gene encodes CDR1 SGHTA and CDR2 FQGNSA. The CDR3 is 13 amino acids. CDR3 region: CASSFPGVYEQYF. The CDR3 nucleotides are TGTGCCAGCAGCTTTCCGGGCGTCTACGAGCAGTACTTC. Complete variable domain (other parts from reference TRBV7-2 and TRBJ2-7): GAGVSQSPSNKVTEKGKDVELRCDPISGHTALYWYRQSLGQGLEFLIYFQGNSAPDKSGLPSDRFSAERTGGSVSTLTIQRTQQEDSAVYLCASSFPGVYEQYFGPGTRLTVT.

The chain combines TRBV29-1 with TRBJ2-7, with TRBD1 as a possible D gene (5 bases). Germline V gene data show CDR1 as SQVTM and CDR2 as ANQGSEA. V shed 8 bases and J shed 3 bases, with 17 bases lying between them. The length of the CDR3 is 13 residues. CDR3 coding DNA: TGCAGCCCGCAGCCGGCAGGGTACTACGAGCAGTACTTC. This codes for CSPQPAGYYEQYF.

This clone came up a few times. The rearrangement links TRBV5-4 to TRBJ2-1; TRBD2 matches 8 bases. This CDR3 is built from 13 residues. Germline values: CDR1 SGHNT, CDR2 YYREEE (reference sequence). This CDR3 reads CVIAGLGGNEQFF. The CDR3 DNA is TGTGTCATCGCGGGACTAGGGGGCAATGAGCAGTTCTTC.

The sample holds a few counts of this clone. This chain links TRBV29-1 with TRBJ2-3; 11 positions match TRBD2. CDR3 length: 14 residues. Trimming removed 4 bases from V and 4 bases from J; junction bases left unmatched: 4. Germline V lookup: CDR1 SQVTM, CDR2 ANQGSEA. This chain's CDR3 is CSVALAGVSDTQYF. The CDR3 nucleotides read TGCAGCGTTGCACTAGCGGGAGTCTCAGATACGCAGTATTTT.

This clone showed up just once. The V and J genes are TRBV5-4 and TRBJ2-1, with D hard to call. The CDR3 has 13 residues. Trimming took 0 bases from V and 4 from J, leaving 5 bases between them. Germline CDR1 and CDR2: SGHNT and YYREEE (reference sequence). CDR3 residues: CASSLADYNEQFF. In nucleotides, the CDR3 is TGTGCCAGCAGCTTGGCTGATTACAATGAGCAGTTCTTC.

This sequence joins TRBV28 and TRBJ2-3; D not certain. The CDR3 consists of 16 residues. Germline-derived CDR1 and CDR2 are MDHEN and SYDVKM. V was pared by 1 base and J by 0 bases, with 11 bases between. This CDR3 reads CASSLLGDPSTDTQYF. CDR3 nucleotide sequence: TGTGCCAGCAGTTTATTAGGCGACCCTAGCACAGATACGCAGTATTTT.

The chain employs TRBV6-5 and TRBJ2-1; D uncertain. This CDR3 is built from 13 residues. The germline V gene encodes CDR1 MNHEY and CDR2 SVGAGI. V dropped 2 bases and J dropped 4 bases, with 6 bases sitting between them. This chain's CDR3 is CASSYDGYNEQFF. The CDR3 DNA sequence: TGTGCCAGCAGTTACGACGGGTACAATGAGCAGTTCTTC.

This chain connects TRBV30 to TRBJ2-2; D is perhaps TRBD1 or TRBD2 (5 bases each). The CDR3 sequence is 11 residues long. CDR1 and CDR2 from the germline V gene are GTSNPN and SVGIG (reference sequence). CDR3 bases: TGTGCTTTTGGGACGACCGGGGAGCTGTTTTTT. It yields the protein CAFGTTGELFF. The complete variable domain, with remaining parts taken from reference TRBV30 and TRBJ2-2, reads SQTIHQWPATLVQPVGSPLSLECTVEGTSNPNLYWYRQAAGRGLQLLFYSVGIGQISSEVPQNLSASRPQDRQFILSSKKLLLSDSGFYLCAFGTTGELFFGEGSRLTVL.

This clone has a single count. This sequence joins TRBV30 and TRBJ2-7; D might be TRBD2 (6 bases). The CDR3 runs to 14 residues. Germline V lookup: CDR1 GTSNPN, CDR2 SVGIG (reference sequence). With 4 bases removed from V and 5 bases from J, the gap between germline ends came to 18 bases. The CDR3 spells CAWNLPAGWDEQYF. CDR3 nucleotide sequence: TGTGCCTGGAATCTTCCGGCGGGGTGGGACGAGCAGTACTTC. Looking up the rest from reference TRBV30 and TRBJ2-7 gives the full variable domain: SQTIHQWPATLVQPVGSPLSLECTVEGTSNPNLYWYRQAAGRGLQLLFYSVGIGQISSEVPQNLSASRPQDRQFILSSKKLLLSDSGFYLCAWNLPAGWDEQYFGPGTRLTVT.

The chain employs TRBV5-6 and TRBJ2-1; D is perhaps TRBD1 or TRBD2 (5 bases each). The length of the CDR3 is 14 residues. Per the germline V gene, CDR1 is SGHDT and CDR2 is YYEEEE. The ends were cut back, 3 bases at V and 5 bases at J, with 12 bases in the middle. This chain's CDR3 is CASSYGTLDNEQFF. In DNA form, the CDR3 reads TGTGCCAGCAGCTACGGGACGCTGGACAATGAGCAGTTCTTC.